Below are 12 T cell receptor beta chains sequenced from a single sample in a study of blood T cell repertoires in COVID-19. Assay used: immunoSEQ multiplex PCR; TCRdb lists only in-frame clones, some missing. The sample has tens of thousands of clones; roughly 78% are singletons. Sequenced sample: peripheral blood. Receptors originate from an elderly man with active or convalescent COVID-19.

This clone has only one observation. This chain links TRBV18 with TRBJ2-1, with TRBD2 identical over 11 bases. Germline lookup yields CDR1 KGHSH and CDR2 LQKENI. CDR3 length: 15 amino acids. Trimming cost V 1 base and J 14 bases; bases outside gene matches: 10. For the CDR3, the DNA is TGTGCCAGCTCACCACGTTTAGCGGGAGGGCCGGGGGAGTTCTTC. Its protein product is CASSPRLAGGPGEFF.

V is TRBV7-8 and J is TRBJ2-5; TRBD2 agrees at 10 bases. This CDR3 is built from 16 residues. Germline V CDR1 and CDR2: SGHVS, FQNEAQ. Trimming at V came to 4 bases and at J to 1 base, leaving 6 bases not matched to a gene. In DNA, the CDR3 is TGTGCCAGCAGCTCTCTGACTAGCGGGTCCCAAGAGACCCAGTACTTC. It is translated as CASSSLTSGSQETQYF.

DNA for the CDR3: TGTGCCAGCAGCTTAAGCGGGCCCGCGGTTTACGAGCAGTACTTC. Translating it yields CASSLSGPAVYEQYF. The chain carries TRBV7-9 and TRBJ2-7; a weak D match, TRBD2 (6 bases). The CDR3 runs 15 residues. Trimming pared 2 bases from V and 4 bases from J, leaving 15 bases between. Per germline, CDR1 SEHNR and CDR2 FQNEAQ (reference sequence).

The chain's CDR3 is CASRTGSNNSPLHF. CDR3 DNA sequence: TGTGCCAGTAGGACAGGGAGCAATAATTCACCCCTCCACTTT. V gene TRBV19 combines with J gene TRBJ1-6; TRBD1 matches at 7 bases. Germline loops: CDR1 LNHDA, CDR2 SQIVND (reference sequence). CDR3 length: 14 amino acids. J lost 5 bases, V lost 6 bases, and 4 bases had no gene match.

The CDR3 loop is CASSYTGYEQYF. CDR3 DNA sequence: TGTGCCAGCAGTTATACGGGTTACGAGCAGTACTTC. This chain uses TRBV6-5 with TRBJ2-7, with D unresolved. Looked up from germline, CDR1 is MNHEY and CDR2 is SVGAGI. Trimming left V 3 bases short and J 4 bases short, with 7 bases between. The CDR3 is 12 residues long.

This clone came up once. The chain uses TRBV28 and TRBJ2-2, with 7 positions matching TRBD2. The length of the CDR3 is 16 residues. V trimming: 3 bases; J trimming: 0 bases; junction bases outside the gene matches: 4. Germline V CDR1 and CDR2: MDHEN, SYDVKM. CDR3 DNA sequence: TGTGCCAGCAGTTTTTTGGCGGGGGCGAACACCGGGGAGCTGTTTTTT. It yields the protein CASSFLAGANTGELFF.

The genes are TRBV13 and TRBJ2-1, with D maybe TRBD1 (6 bases). V lost 7 bases and J lost 9, with 13 bases in between. CDR3 length equals 12 residues. Germline V gene lookup returns CDR1 PRHDT and CDR2 FYEKMQ (reference sequence). The CDR3 DNA sequence: TGTGCCAGCAAGGGGGAAGGGGGTGAGCAGTTCTTC. As protein: CASKGEGGEQFF.

CDR3 loop: CASSLSVLGAEQPQHF. The CDR3 region has the DNA TGTGCCAGCAGTTTATCGGTCTTGGGGGCGGAACAGCCCCAGCATTTT. The chain carries TRBV27 and TRBJ1-5, with a weak D call TRBD1 (6 bases). This CDR3 is 16 amino acids long. V gave up 0 bases and J gave up 7 bases, with 16 bases separating them. Per the germline V gene, CDR1 is MNHEY and CDR2 is SMNVEV (reference sequence).

This chain connects TRBV6-2 or TRBV6-3 to TRBJ2-3; no firm D call. V was cut by 2 bases and J by 4 bases, with 13 bases left in between. This CDR3 has 15 amino acids. The germline V gene has CDR1 MNHEY and CDR2 SVGEGT. The CDR3 nucleotides read TGTGCCAGCAGTTACAGACTGACCCACCCAGATACGCAGTATTTT. This codes for CASSYRLTHPDTQYF.

As DNA, the CDR3 is TGTGCCAGCAGCCCTGGCCGGGGGTCCACTGAAGCTTTCTTT. It translates to CASSPGRGSTEAFF. The chain links TRBV7-6 to TRBJ1-1, with D possibly TRBD1 on 5 matching bases. This CDR3 contains 14 residues. Germline lookup yields CDR1 SGHVS and CDR2 FNYEAQ. Trimming took off 5 bases at V and 4 bases at J, with 14 bases between the two ends.

This clone was seen more than once but under ten times. V gene TRBV6-5 combines with J gene TRBJ1-2; a weak D match, TRBD1 (6 bases). Trimming took 6 bases from V and 2 from J, leaving 16 bases between them. The germline V gene has CDR1 MNHEY and CDR2 SVGAGI. This CDR3 contains 15 residues. This chain's CDR3 is CASRVAGARNYGYTF. The CDR3, as DNA: TGTGCCAGCAGGGTGGCAGGGGCGAGGAACTATGGCTACACCTTC.

The chain has TRBV3-1 (or the pseudogene TRBV3-2) and TRBJ2-2; 8 bases match TRBD2. The CDR3 covers 14 residues. CDR1 and CDR2 (germline): LGHDT, YNNKEL (reference sequence). V was pared by 1 base and J by 7 bases, with 2 bases of the junction left unmatched. This CDR3 reads CASSQVLAGGELFF. CDR3 coding DNA: TGTGCCAGCAGCCAAGTTCTAGCGGGCGGGGAGCTGTTTTTT.